This TCR beta chain emerged from a study of CD8+ T cells in alopecia areata. This CDR3 contains 15 residues. V dropped 8 bases and J dropped 1; count of bases not matched to a gene: 3. Germline values: CDR1 MGHDK, CDR2 SYGVNS. Sequencing relied on a cDNA template that was reverse transcribed from extracted RNA. Clones were sequenced by immunoSEQ multiplex PCR, and TCRdb holds only the in-frame ones, with some missing. This table holds more than 95,000 clones, approximately 52% found once. Treatment: oral pan-JAK inhibitor, 5-10 mg twice daily. The rearrangement links TRBV25-1 to TRBJ2-2; 11 nucleotides agree with TRBD2. The material was CD8+ T cells sorted from blood, obtained at week 4, from a patient treated with tofacitinib. The sequence was obtained from a human donor with alopecia areata. The CDR3 nucleotides read TGTGCCAGCGCCCTAGCGGGGGGGAACACCGGGGAGCTGTTTTTT. Its translation is CASALAGGNTGELFF.